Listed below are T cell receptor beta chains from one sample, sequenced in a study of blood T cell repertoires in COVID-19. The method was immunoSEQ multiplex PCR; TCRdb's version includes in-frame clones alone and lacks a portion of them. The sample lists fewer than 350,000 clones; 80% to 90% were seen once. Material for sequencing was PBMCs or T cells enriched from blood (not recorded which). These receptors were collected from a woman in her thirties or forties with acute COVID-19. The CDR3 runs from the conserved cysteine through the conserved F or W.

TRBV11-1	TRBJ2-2	CASSSDSPGELFF
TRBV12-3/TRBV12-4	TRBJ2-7	CASSIGHIREQYF
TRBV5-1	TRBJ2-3	CASTPPGTGGGTDTQYF
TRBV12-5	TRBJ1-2	CASGLTGYGYTF
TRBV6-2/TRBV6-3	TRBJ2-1	CASSYVAGRPVGEQFF
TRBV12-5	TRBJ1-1	CASGLFFGGRMGEAFF
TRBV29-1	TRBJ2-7	CSVARGRDRIYEQYF
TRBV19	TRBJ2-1	CASSLQQGAIYNEQFF
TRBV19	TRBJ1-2	CASSTPAGQPPYGYTF
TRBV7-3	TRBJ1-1	CASSSQGSVTEAFF
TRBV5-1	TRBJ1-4	CASSLAGINEKLFF
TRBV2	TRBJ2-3	CASSALTSGGTDTQYF
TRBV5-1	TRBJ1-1	CASRRSNTEAFF
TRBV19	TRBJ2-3	CASSIASGRSTDTQYF
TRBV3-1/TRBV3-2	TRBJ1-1	CASSHRSTGYTEAFF
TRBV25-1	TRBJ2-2	CATVAGFGGELFF
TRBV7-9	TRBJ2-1	CASSPILDFSYNEQFF
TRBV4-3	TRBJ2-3	CASSQLTSGGADTQYF
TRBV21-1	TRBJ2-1	CASSKEVRKGIGASSSYNEQFF
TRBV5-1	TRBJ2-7	CASSLTSGRHEQYF
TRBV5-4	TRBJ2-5	CASSFPPGMIQETQYF
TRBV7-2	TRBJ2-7	CASSYDKGGSSEQYF
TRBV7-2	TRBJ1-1	CASRDTLWGGGTEAFF
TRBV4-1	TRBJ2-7	CASSPEWQGISYEQYF
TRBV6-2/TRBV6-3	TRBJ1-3	CASSNTGSGNTIYF
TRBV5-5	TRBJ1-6	CASSLVSILRDSPLHF
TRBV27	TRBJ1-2	CASSSGTGYYGYTF
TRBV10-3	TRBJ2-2	CAIRSLAGDTGELFF
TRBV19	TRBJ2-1	CASSRLVSDNEQFF
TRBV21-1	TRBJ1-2	CASSKKGTKDRDYGYTF
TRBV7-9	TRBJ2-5	CASSFPGQIVETQYF
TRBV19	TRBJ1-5	CASRFDDRAGQPQHF
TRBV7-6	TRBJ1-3	CASSQGQGASGNTIYF
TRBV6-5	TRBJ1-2	CASSYLTGGAGYGYTF
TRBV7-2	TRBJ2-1	CASSLNPVHGSFGSEQFF
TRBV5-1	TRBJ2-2	CASSSRTGGWTGELFF
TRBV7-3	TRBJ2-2	CASSLSAGVAGELFF